This passage covers 18 T cell receptor beta chains from one sample sequenced in a study of blood T cell repertoires in COVID-19. TCRdb's copy holds only in-frame clones and misses some; the assay was immunoSEQ multiplex PCR. Among around 130,000 clones, roughly 79% were seen once, and the ten largest hold about 10%. The sample taken for sequencing was peripheral blood. These receptors were collected from a human donor in a cohort sampled during active COVID-19.

This chain uses TRBV19 with TRBJ1-6, with D hard to call. Trimming cost V 2 bases and J 0 bases, with 5 bases left between them. This CDR3 has 15 amino acids. Per germline, CDR1 LNHDA and CDR2 SQIVND (reference sequence). The DNA of the CDR3 is TGTGCCAGTAGTATAACGAGCTCCTATAATTCACCCCTCCACTTT. Amino acids: CASSITSSYNSPLHF.

This chain uses TRBV5-1 with TRBJ2-1, with D perhaps matching TRBD2 (5 bases). Germline values: CDR1 SGHRS, CDR2 YFSETQ. This CDR3 spans 12 amino acids. Trimming stripped 2 bases from V and 5 bases from J, with 5 bases between. The CDR3 coding sequence is TGCGCCAGCAGCTTACTAGACAATGAGCAGTTCTTC. This encodes CASSLLDNEQFF.

The rearrangement uses TRBV10-2 and TRBJ2-7; 8 bases match TRBD1. V lost 6 bases, J lost 6 bases, and 1 base stayed unmatched. The V gene's germline CDR1 is WSHSY and CDR2 SAAADI. The CDR3 loop spans 11 amino acids. The CDR3 DNA sequence: TGCGCCAGCAGCAGGGGGCCCGAGCAGTACTTC. This encodes CASSRGPEQYF.

V is TRBV18 and J is TRBJ2-5, with TRBD2 matching over 10 bases. With V trimmed by 5 bases and J by 3 bases, 9 bases remained unmatched. The CDR3 contains 16 residues. Germline lookup yields CDR1 KGHSH and CDR2 LQKENI. The CDR3 DNA sequence: TGTGCCAGCTCATCCCTAGCGGGGGCCACGGAAGAGACCCAGTACTTC. It codes for CASSSLAGATEETQYF.

V is TRBV5-6 and J is TRBJ2-1, with D possibly being TRBD2 (6 bases). The CDR3 is 15 amino acids. Germline CDR1 and CDR2: SGHDT and YYEEEE. V gave up 4 bases and J gave up 1 base, with 12 bases separating them. CDR3 in DNA: TGTGCCAGCAGCCGTAGGGGAGGATCCTACAATGAGCAGTTCTTC. The encoded protein is CASSRRGGSYNEQFF.

The V call is TRBV6-1, the J call TRBJ1-2, with D uncertain. The CDR3 has 13 amino acids. V lost 0 bases to trimming and J lost 8 bases, with 10 bases between them. The germline V gene encodes CDR1 MNHNS and CDR2 SASEGT. The CDR3 here is CASSEAGGLGYTF. In DNA, the CDR3 is TGTGCCAGCAGTGAAGCGGGAGGGTTGGGCTACACCTTC.

The chain couples TRBV30 to TRBJ1-4; unclear D gene. The CDR3 has 14 amino acids. Germline V lookup: CDR1 GTSNPN, CDR2 SVGIG (reference sequence). V dropped 0 bases and J dropped 7 bases, with 12 bases sitting between them. The CDR3 nucleotides are TGTGCCTGGAGTGTATCTCCTGAGGGTGAAAAACTGTTTTTT. Amino acids: CAWSVSPEGEKLFF.

The V gene is TRBV7-9, the J gene TRBJ1-1; 7 bases agree with TRBD1. Germline assignment: CDR1 SEHNR and CDR2 FQNEAQ (reference sequence). The CDR3 runs to 14 residues. V lost 5 bases, J lost 5 bases, and 8 bases stayed unmatched. This chain's CDR3 is CASSHPYRGTEAFF. The CDR3 DNA reads TGTGCCAGCAGCCACCCATACAGGGGAACTGAAGCTTTCTTT. The full variable domain, its missing parts supplied by reference TRBV7-9 and TRBJ1-1, is DTGVSQNPRHKITKRGQNVTFRCDPISEHNRLYWYRQTLGQGPEFLTYFQNEAQLEKSRLLSDRFSAERPKGSFSTLEIQRTEQGDSAMYLCASSHPYRGTEAFFGQGTRLTVV.

The J gene is TRBJ2-7, the V gene TRBV6-6, with 8 nucleotides matching TRBD2. This CDR3 region has 14 residues. Trimming at V came to 6 bases and at J to 0 bases, leaving 4 bases not matched to a gene. Germline loops: CDR1 MNHNY, CDR2 SVGAGI (reference sequence). The CDR3 here is CASSPGGGSYEQYF. The CDR3 DNA is TGTGCCAGCAGCCCCGGGGGGGGCTCCTACGAGCAGTACTTC.

This clone has more than one count but fewer than ten. The genes are TRBV11-2 and TRBJ1-5; no clear D gene. V was shortened by 9 bases and J by 0 bases, with 9 bases between the two germline ends. The CDR3 has 13 residues. The germline V gene encodes CDR1 SGHAT and CDR2 FQNNGV. In DNA form, the CDR3 reads TGTGCCAGTGGCCGTGGTAGCAATCAGCCCCAGCATTTT. Translating it yields CASGRGSNQPQHF. Together with reference TRBV11-2 and TRBJ1-5, the CDR3 gives the full variable domain: EAGVAQSPRYKIIEKRQSVAFWCNPISGHATLYWYQQILGQGPKLLIQFQNNGVVDDSQLPKDRFSAERLKGVDSTLKIQPAKLEDSAVYLCASGRGSNQPQHFGDGTRLSIL.

The CDR3 bases are TGTGCCACCAGTGATTCCGGGACAGGGATGGGGATTGAGCAGTTCTTC. As protein: CATSDSGTGMGIEQFF. The rearrangement uses TRBV24-1 and TRBJ2-1; TRBD1 matches at 9 bases. The CDR3 has 16 amino acids. With 2 bases clipped from V and 9 bases from J, the junction kept 10 bases outside the gene matches. The germline V gene encodes CDR1 KGHDR and CDR2 SFDVKD.

V usage is TRBV19 and J usage is TRBJ1-2, with TRBD1 matching 7 bases. Germline-derived CDR1 and CDR2 are LNHDA and SQIVND (reference sequence). The CDR3 extends over 13 amino acids. Trimming took 0 bases from V and 8 from J; bases not matched to a gene: 3. The CDR3 loop reads CASSIEDRRGYTF. In DNA form, the CDR3 reads TGTGCCAGTAGTATAGAGGACAGGCGCGGCTACACCTTC.

The chain couples TRBV9 to TRBJ1-1, with D possibly TRBD1 on 5 matching bases. V was clipped by 1 base and J by 1 base, with 8 bases between them. Germline V CDR1 and CDR2: SGDLS, YYNGEE. The CDR3 runs 14 residues. CDR3 sequence: CASSVSQGNTEAFF. The CDR3 region has the DNA TGTGCCAGCAGCGTATCCCAGGGGAACACTGAAGCTTTCTTT.

The CDR3 loop reads CASSGTGQGTEQYF. CDR3 in DNA: TGTGCCAGCAGTGGTACGGGACAGGGTACCGAGCAGTACTTC. This rearrangement joins TRBV6-6 to TRBJ2-7, with TRBD1 matching over 9 bases. The germline V gene has CDR1 MNHNY and CDR2 SVGAGI (reference sequence). There are 14 residues in the CDR3. The trim removed 5 bases at V and 6 bases at J, leaving 8 bases unmatched.

V usage is TRBV20-1 and J usage is TRBJ1-2; D not certain. The CDR3 totals 11 residues. Between the trimmed V and J ends, which lost 4 bases and 14 bases, there was a span of 17 bases. The germline V gene encodes CDR1 DFQATT and CDR2 SNEGSKA (reference sequence). CDR3: CSAKTDVQRTF. The CDR3 coding sequence is TGCAGTGCTAAAACGGACGTCCAGCGGACCTTC.

This clone has more than one count but fewer than ten. The chain links TRBV7-8 to TRBJ1-4, with a weak D call TRBD1 (5 bases). The V gene's germline CDR1 is SGHVS and CDR2 FQNEAQ. V was cut by 1 base and J by 8 bases, with 8 bases left in between. This CDR3 contains 13 residues. The CDR3 spells CASSLDRTEKLFF. In nucleotides, the CDR3 is TGTGCCAGCAGCTTAGACAGGACCGAAAAACTGTTTTTT. Supplemented by reference TRBV7-8 and TRBJ1-4, the full variable domain reads GAGVSQSPRYKVAKRGQDVALRCDPISGHVSLFWYQQALGQGPEFLTYFQNEAQLDKSGLPSDRFFAERPEGSVSTLKIQRTQQEDSAVYLCASSLDRTEKLFFGSGTQLSVL.

V and J are TRBV28 and TRBJ2-1; possible D gene TRBD2, 6 bases. The CDR3 runs to 11 residues. V was cut by 5 bases and J by 7 bases, with 6 bases left in between. Per the germline V gene, CDR1 is MDHEN and CDR2 is SYDVKM. DNA for the CDR3: TGTGCCAGCAGTGGGGGGAATGAGCAGTTCTTC. It yields the protein CASSGGNEQFF.

The V and J genes are TRBV27 and TRBJ2-1; no clear D gene. Germline-derived CDR1 and CDR2 are MNHEY and SMNVEV (reference sequence). The length of the CDR3 is 14 residues. V gave up 7 bases and J gave up 0 bases, with 10 bases separating them. CDR3 sequence reads: CASTSPSSYNEQFF. The DNA for the CDR3 is TGTGCCAGCACGTCCCCGAGCTCCTACAATGAGCAGTTCTTC.